The 25 T cell receptor beta chains below were found in one sample sequenced in a study of T cell clonotyping in hematopoietic cell transplantation. Assay used: immunoSEQ multiplex PCR; TCRdb lists only in-frame clones, some missing. The table records around 13,000 clones, roughly 80% of them present only once. Sequenced material: PBMCs, taken 100 days after allogeneic stem cell transplant. The receptor source for this set is a female patient between 40 and 50 years old who had an allogeneic stem cell transplant from a related donor, so T cells may come from the graft donor. Some clones in this sample may be carry-over from other donors' samples.

This CDR3 reads CAWSVNGLPYF. For the CDR3, the DNA is TGTGCCTGGAGCGTCAATGGACTCCCGTACTTC. V gene TRBV30 combines with J gene TRBJ2-4; a weak D match, TRBD2 (5 bases). The CDR3 totals 11 residues. V lost 3 bases to trimming and J lost 15 bases, with 15 bases between them. Germline V gene data show CDR1 as GTSNPN and CDR2 as SVGIG (reference sequence).

The genes are TRBV7-2 and TRBJ2-2; TRBD2 might be the D (5 bases). The CDR3 loop spans 12 amino acids. CDR1 and CDR2 (germline): SGHTA, FQGNSA. Trimming pared 8 bases from V and 6 bases from J, leaving 10 bases between. The CDR3, as DNA: TGTGCCAGCGAGGGAGCTCCCGGGGAGCTGTTTTTT. Translated, it gives CASEGAPGELFF.

This chain links TRBV10-2 with TRBJ2-7, with a possible D match to TRBD2 (5 bases). The CDR3 covers 13 residues. CDR1 is WSHSY, CDR2 SAAADI, per germline. V shed 8 bases and J shed 3 bases, with 14 bases lying between them. The CDR3 here is CASGPGLDYEQYF. CDR3 nucleotides: TGCGCCAGCGGCCCGGGGTTGGACTACGAGCAGTACTTC.

The rearrangement joins TRBV2 to TRBJ2-5, with 9 bases lining up with TRBD2. CDR1 and CDR2 from the germline V gene are SNHLY and FYNNEI. Germline trimming cut 10 bases from V and 5 bases from J; bases unmatched to any gene: 14. This CDR3 region has 15 residues. The CDR3, as DNA: TGTGCCACCCAACGGAGTAGCGGGAGCCCTGAGACCCAGTACTTC. The encoded protein is CATQRSSGSPETQYF.

V and J are TRBV6-1 and TRBJ1-2; D is possibly TRBD1 (5 bases). V gave up 7 bases and J gave up 3 bases, with 18 bases separating them. CDR3 length: 15 residues. CDR1 is MNHNS and CDR2 is SASEGT in the germline V gene. The CDR3 here is CASIGPDRQHYGYTF. CDR3 sequence (DNA): TGTGCCAGCATAGGGCCGGATAGACAGCACTATGGCTACACCTTC.

The V call is TRBV10-3, the J call TRBJ1-2; D gene uncertain. The V gene lost 10 bases and the J gene lost 1 base, with 10 bases spanning the gap. The CDR3 spans 12 residues. CDR1 and CDR2 from the germline V gene are ENHRY and SYGVKD. CDR3 nucleotide sequence: TGTGCCAACTACGGGGTTAACTATGGCTACACCTTC. Protein: CANYGVNYGYTF.

The V gene is TRBV19, the J gene TRBJ2-7, with D hard to call. The CDR3 sequence is 13 residues long. Germline V gene data show CDR1 as LNHDA and CDR2 as SQIVND (reference sequence). Trimming took 5 bases from V and 2 from J, leaving 10 bases between them. CDR3 coding DNA: TGTGCCAGTAGTGAAGATGGCCCCTACGAGCAGTACTTC. It is translated as CASSEDGPYEQYF. Full variable domain (missing parts from reference TRBV19 and TRBJ2-7): DGGITQSPKYLFRKEGQNVTLSCEQNLNHDAMYWYRQDPGQGLRLIYYSQIVNDFQKGDIAEGYSVSREKKESFPLTVTSAQKNPTAFYLCASSEDGPYEQYFGPGTRLTVT.

The chain uses TRBV9 and TRBJ1-2; TRBD1 might be the D (5 bases). Germline V gene data show CDR1 as SGDLS and CDR2 as YYNGEE. The CDR3 contains 14 residues. The V end lost 5 bases, the J end lost 1 base, and 12 bases lay between the germline ends. The CDR3 spells CASSKGRDNYGYTF. CDR3 bases: TGTGCCAGCAGTAAGGGGAGGGATAACTATGGCTACACCTTC.

This clone has just one count. The chain uses TRBV6-4 and TRBJ2-2; D is perhaps TRBD2 (8 bases). The CDR3 extends over 14 amino acids. The V end lost 11 bases, the J end lost 4 bases, and 17 bases lay between the germline ends. In germline, CDR1 is MRHNA, CDR2 SNTAGT. CDR3 loop: CASGGTDSTGELFF. CDR3 nucleotide sequence: TGTGCCTCGGGAGGGACAGACTCCACCGGGGAGCTGTTTTTT.

V usage is TRBV11-1 and J usage is TRBJ1-1; 8 nucleotides line up with TRBD1. CDR3 length equals 15 residues. Germline CDR1 and CDR2: SGHAT and FQDESV (reference sequence). V was clipped by 4 bases and J by 4 bases; unmatched bases: 8. This chain's CDR3 is CASSSMTGELTEAFF. The CDR3 DNA reads TGTGCCAGCAGCTCGATGACAGGGGAACTCACTGAAGCTTTCTTT.

This chain connects TRBV30 to TRBJ2-1; the match to TRBD1 covers 11 bases. J was trimmed by 9 bases and V by 7 bases; bases with no gene match: 17. The CDR3 has 16 residues. CDR1 and CDR2 (germline): GTSNPN, SVGIG (reference sequence). The CDR3 protein is CASATGQGVSGPEQFF. CDR3 sequence (DNA): TGTGCCTCGGCCACGGGACAGGGGGTTTCAGGGCCTGAGCAGTTCTTC.

The chain has TRBV2 and TRBJ2-6, with 7 bases lining up with TRBD1. The ends lost 2 bases at V and 2 bases at J; junction bases unmatched: 3. There are 16 residues in the CDR3. Germline CDR1 SNHLY, CDR2 FYNNEI. The CDR3, as DNA: TGTGCCAGCAGTGAATCCCAGGGGGCTGGGGCCAACGTCCTGACTTTC. Translating gives CASSESQGAGANVLTF.

The chain has TRBV30 and TRBJ1-3; D uncertain. Germline CDR1 and CDR2: GTSNPN and SVGIG (reference sequence). The CDR3 runs 12 residues. Trimming cost V 3 bases and J 3 bases, with 6 bases left between them. This CDR3 reads CAWRENGNTIYF. CDR3 bases: TGTGCCTGGAGGGAAAATGGAAACACCATATATTTT.

The chain has TRBV29-1 and TRBJ2-5; 14 nucleotides align to TRBD2. Per the germline V gene, CDR1 is SQVTM and CDR2 is ANQGSEA. This CDR3 has 15 amino acids. J gave up 6 bases and V 6 bases, and 9 bases lay outside the gene matches. Written as DNA, the CDR3 is TGCAGCGTCACTGTCGGGACTAGCGGGAGAAAGACCCAGTACTTC. It codes for CSVTVGTSGRKTQYF.

This chain joins TRBV9 and TRBJ1-2; the match to TRBD1 covers 7 bases. CDR3 length: 12 amino acids. V lost 3 bases to trimming and J lost 7 bases; unmatched junction nucleotides: 3. Germline assignment: CDR1 SGDLS and CDR2 YYNGEE. For the CDR3, the DNA is TGTGCCAGCAGCGGGACAGGTCCTGGCTACACCTTC. Translation gives CASSGTGPGYTF.

The chain carries TRBV6-5 and TRBJ2-7, with D perhaps TRBD2 (5 bases). The V end lost 0 bases, the J end lost 0 bases, and 6 bases lay between the germline ends. Per the germline V gene, CDR1 is MNHEY and CDR2 is SVGAGI. The CDR3 runs to 14 residues. The CDR3 loop reads CASSYSGSSYEQYF. The CDR3 nucleotides read TGTGCCAGCAGTTACTCGGGGAGCTCCTACGAGCAGTACTTC.

The chain links TRBV18 to TRBJ2-1; 10 bases align to TRBD2. Germline-derived CDR1 and CDR2 are KGHSH and LQKENI. J was trimmed by 8 bases and V by 2 bases; bases with no gene match: 12. The CDR3 totals 17 residues. The CDR3 reads CASSPSPSGRAVDEQFF. CDR3 coding DNA: TGTGCCAGCTCACCATCCCCCAGCGGGAGGGCCGTAGATGAGCAGTTCTTC.

V and J are TRBV30 and TRBJ2-5, with D perhaps TRBD1 (6 bases). The CDR3 extends over 14 amino acids. Germline CDR1 is GTSNPN and CDR2 is SVGIG (reference sequence). Trimming stripped 0 bases from V and 5 bases from J, with 13 bases between. This CDR3 is CAWSVQGGVETQYF. The DNA of the CDR3 is TGTGCCTGGAGTGTACAAGGGGGTGTGGAGACCCAGTACTTC.

The rearrangement uses TRBV4-2 and TRBJ2-1, with a tentative D call TRBD2 (6 bases). Germline lookup yields CDR1 LGHNA and CDR2 YNFKEQ. There are 16 residues in the CDR3. V was pared by 2 bases and J by 7 bases, with 18 bases between. Written as DNA, the CDR3 is TGTGCCAGCAGCCAAAGAATGGGGCGGGATTGGAATGAGCAGTTCTTC. Protein product: CASSQRMGRDWNEQFF.

The rearrangement joins TRBV6-6 to TRBJ2-7; 12 bases are shared with TRBD2. Germline-derived CDR1 and CDR2 are MNHNY and SVGAGI (reference sequence). CDR3 length equals 15 residues. V shed 4 bases, J shed 6 bases, and the junction held 7 bases outside the gene matches. The CDR3 region is CASSSIGTSGSEQYF. CDR3 nucleotides: TGTGCCAGCAGTTCCATCGGGACTAGCGGGTCCGAGCAGTACTTC.

The table lists this clone with a few counts. The V and J genes are TRBV4-2 and TRBJ2-7, with D perhaps matching TRBD1 (5 bases). Trimming left V 1 base short and J 2 bases short, with 18 bases between. The germline V gene encodes CDR1 LGHNA and CDR2 YNFKEQ. The CDR3 is made up of 17 amino acids. CDR3 sequence: CASSQGARTLGAYEQYF. The CDR3 DNA sequence: TGTGCCAGCAGCCAAGGGGCCAGAACCCTAGGGGCCTACGAGCAGTACTTC.

V is TRBV6-1 and J is TRBJ1-6, with TRBD1 as a possible D gene (5 bases). V shed 0 bases and J shed 9 bases, with 9 bases lying between them. CDR1 is MNHNS and CDR2 is SASEGT in the germline V gene. The CDR3 extends over 14 amino acids. The CDR3 protein is CASSEARQLSPLHF. The CDR3 DNA reads as TGTGCCAGCAGTGAAGCACGACAGCTTTCACCCCTCCACTTT.

This clone was seen a few times. The rearrangement links TRBV10-3 to TRBJ1-6; 10 bases are shared with TRBD1. CDR3 size: 18 residues. Germline CDR1 reads ENHRY; CDR2 reads SYGVKD. J gave up 0 bases and V 4 bases, and 6 bases lay outside the gene matches. DNA for the CDR3: TGTGCCATCAGTGGGGGACAGGGGTTGAGCTCCTATAATTCACCCCTCCACTTT. The encoded protein is CAISGGQGLSSYNSPLHF.

The chain uses TRBV27 and TRBJ2-3; possibly TRBD2 for D (6 bases). Germline V gene data show CDR1 as MNHEY and CDR2 as SMNVEV (reference sequence). Trimming left V 2 bases short and J 5 bases short, with 14 bases between. CDR3 length: 15 residues. The CDR3 here is CASSLVGGGGDTQYF. The DNA for the CDR3 is TGTGCCAGCAGTTTAGTGGGAGGCGGCGGAGATACGCAGTATTTT.

This clone was seen more than once but under ten times. This chain links TRBV27 with TRBJ2-5, with D possibly being TRBD2 (6 bases). Germline loops: CDR1 MNHEY, CDR2 SMNVEV (reference sequence). This CDR3 comprises 14 residues. The V end was cut by 6 bases, the J end by 2 bases, with 13 bases between. Written as DNA, the CDR3 is TGTGCCAGCAGGGGTCCGGGAGAACAAGAGACCCAGTACTTC. It yields the protein CASRGPGEQETQYF.